A selection of T cell receptor beta chains follows, all from one sample in a study of patients and donors after allogeneic stem cell transplantation. TCRdb ran MiXCR on the RT-PCR reads and lists one entry per CDR3 protein. The sample lists under 200,000 distinct CDR3 sequences; approximately 30% were seen once. The source material was blood, either unsorted or a sorted T cell fraction (not recorded which). The receptors originated from a human donor who was either an allogeneic HSCT recipient or a stem cell or donor lymphocyte infusion donor (not recorded which). It is not recorded whose cells these are; they may come from a transplant donor. Each CDR3 is given with its conserved first and last residue. Each record gives: clone size, V gene, J gene, D gene, CDR3 protein, CDR3 DNA. D genes are given only for firm matches. For some rows the clone size is stated as once, few or many, or as a class when expanded; others skip it.

clone size: many; V gene: TRBV11-2; J gene: TRBJ1-4; D gene: -; CDR3 protein: CASSLVLGSEKLFF; CDR3 DNA: TGTGCCAGCAGCTTAGTATTAGGGAGCGAAAAACTGTTTTTT
clone size: -; V gene: TRBV10-3; J gene: TRBJ2-7; D gene: -; CDR3 protein: CAISDAGTGNYEQYF; CDR3 DNA: TGTGCCATCAGTGATGCAGGTACGGGGAACTACGAGCAGTACTTC
clone size: few; V gene: TRBV9; J gene: TRBJ2-5; D gene: -; CDR3 protein: CASSVSGRGSQETQYF; CDR3 DNA: TGTGCCAGCAGCGTAAGTGGCAGGGGATCTCAAGAGACCCAGTACTTC
clone size: -; V gene: TRBV7-6; J gene: TRBJ2-7; D gene: TRBD2; CDR3 protein: CASSYSGEWDEQYF; CDR3 DNA: TGTGCCAGCAGCTATAGCGGGGAATGGGACGAGCAGTACTTC
clone size: few; V gene: TRBV7-9; J gene: TRBJ1-4; D gene: -; CDR3 protein: CASSLAAGGGEKLFF; CDR3 DNA: TGTGCCAGCAGCTTAGCAGCCGGGGGCGGTGAAAAACTGTTTTTT
clone size: -; V gene: TRBV10-3; J gene: TRBJ2-7; D gene: TRBD2; CDR3 protein: CAIRSLRAGDAYEQYF; CDR3 DNA: TGTGCCATCAGGAGCCTTAGGGCGGGAGACGCTTACGAGCAGTACTTC
clone size: many; V gene: TRBV7-2; J gene: TRBJ1-6; D gene: -; CDR3 protein: CASSDSWTTSPLHF; CDR3 DNA: TGTGCCAGCAGCGATAGTTGGACAACGTCACCCCTCCACTTT
clone size: -; V gene: TRBV10-3; J gene: TRBJ2-7; D gene: -; CDR3 protein: CAISGGPYEQYF; CDR3 DNA: TGTGCCATCAGTGGAGGACCCTACGAGCAGTACTTC
clone size: few; V gene: TRBV12-3/TRBV12-4; J gene: TRBJ2-6; D gene: -; CDR3 protein: CAGALSGANVLTF; CDR3 DNA: TGTGCCGGAGCCCTCTCTGGGGCCAACGTCCTGACTTTC
clone size: -; V gene: TRBV18; J gene: TRBJ1-4; D gene: -; CDR3 protein: CASSPTEEKLFF; CDR3 DNA: TGTGCCAGCTCACCTACAGAGGAAAAACTGTTTTTT
clone size: few; V gene: TRBV4-3; J gene: TRBJ2-7; D gene: -; CDR3 protein: CASSQDFGYSYEQYF; CDR3 DNA: TGCGCCAGCAGCCAAGATTTTGGCTATTCCTACGAGCAGTACTTC
clone size: -; V gene: TRBV7-9; J gene: TRBJ2-7; D gene: TRBD2; CDR3 protein: CASSLSSGRSSYEQYF; CDR3 DNA: TGTGCCAGCAGCTTAAGTAGCGGGAGGAGCTCCTACGAGCAGTACTTC
clone size: -; V gene: TRBV24-1; J gene: TRBJ1-1; D gene: -; CDR3 protein: CATSDLEGAAFF; CDR3 DNA: TGTGCCACCAGTGATTTGGAGGGTGCAGCTTTCTTT
clone size: many; V gene: TRBV29-1; J gene: TRBJ1-1; D gene: -; CDR3 protein: CSVAGRGFTEAFF; CDR3 DNA: TGCAGCGTTGCCGGGAGGGGCTTTACTGAAGCTTTCTTT
clone size: few; V gene: TRBV12-3/TRBV12-4; J gene: TRBJ1-4; D gene: -; CDR3 protein: CASSLGSGGQGKLFF; CDR3 DNA: TGTGCCAGCAGTTTAGGGTCCGGGGGCCAAGGAAAACTGTTTTTT
clone size: -; V gene: TRBV10-3; J gene: TRBJ2-1; D gene: TRBD2; CDR3 protein: CSISELAGEGLNEQFF; CDR3 DNA: TGTTCCATCAGTGAGCTAGCGGGAGAGGGCCTCAATGAGCAGTTCTTC
clone size: few; V gene: TRBV21-1; J gene: TRBJ2-1; D gene: -; CDR3 protein: CASSKAKSSLEGSEQFF; CDR3 DNA: TGTGCCAGCAGCAAAGCGAAGAGTAGTCTAGAGGGTAGTGAGCAGTTCTTC
clone size: -; V gene: TRBV27; J gene: TRBJ1-5; D gene: -; CDR3 protein: CASSFSSRGVLPQHF; CDR3 DNA: TGTGCCAGCAGTTTCTCGAGCAGGGGAGTTCTGCCCCAGCATTTT
clone size: -; V gene: TRBV7-2; J gene: TRBJ2-5; D gene: -; CDR3 protein: CASSRGPGGETQYF; CDR3 DNA: TGTGCCAGCAGCCGGGGACCTGGGGGAGAGACCCAGTACTTC
clone size: few; V gene: TRBV12-3/TRBV12-4; J gene: TRBJ1-3; D gene: -; CDR3 protein: CASRPSAGNTIYF; CDR3 DNA: TGTGCCAGCCGTCCTAGTGCCGGAAACACCATATATTTT
clone size: few; V gene: TRBV12-3/TRBV12-4; J gene: TRBJ1-1; D gene: -; CDR3 protein: CASSIVGEAFF; CDR3 DNA: TGTGCCAGCAGCATTGTTGGTGAAGCTTTCTTT
clone size: once; V gene: TRBV27; J gene: TRBJ2-4; D gene: -; CDR3 protein: CASSYRDAKNIQYF; CDR3 DNA: TGTGCCAGCAGTTACAGGGATGCCAAAAACATTCAGTACTTC
clone size: -; V gene: TRBV5-4; J gene: TRBJ2-6; D gene: -; CDR3 protein: CASIVPGANVLTF; CDR3 DNA: TGTGCCAGCATTGTCCCTGGGGCCAACGTCCTGACTTTC
clone size: -; V gene: TRBV3-1; J gene: TRBJ2-2; D gene: TRBD2; CDR3 protein: CASSWETGLAVNTGELFF; CDR3 DNA: TGTGCCAGCAGCTGGGAAACGGGACTAGCGGTGAACACCGGGGAGCTGTTTTTT
clone size: few; V gene: TRBV6-5; J gene: TRBJ1-5; D gene: -; CDR3 protein: CASSYTANQPQHF; CDR3 DNA: TGTGCCAGCAGTTACACGGCTAATCAGCCCCAGCATTTT
clone size: few; V gene: TRBV4-2; J gene: TRBJ2-3; D gene: -; CDR3 protein: CASSHGGPDTQYF; CDR3 DNA: TGTGCCAGCAGCCACGGAGGGCCAGATACGCAGTATTTT
clone size: -; V gene: TRBV28; J gene: TRBJ2-7; D gene: -; CDR3 protein: CASSLLLTDEQYF; CDR3 DNA: TGTGCCAGCAGCTTATTACTTACTGACGAGCAGTACTTC
clone size: few; V gene: TRBV28; J gene: TRBJ1-4; D gene: -; CDR3 protein: CASSLAEEKLFF; CDR3 DNA: TGTGCCAGCAGTTTGGCAGAGGAAAAACTGTTTTTT
clone size: -; V gene: TRBV5-6; J gene: TRBJ2-1; D gene: TRBD1; CDR3 protein: CASSFVDRERNEQFF; CDR3 DNA: TGTGCCAGCAGCTTTGTGGACAGGGAACGCAATGAGCAGTTCTTC
clone size: -; V gene: TRBV6-5; J gene: TRBJ1-2; D gene: -; CDR3 protein: CASSYGAGVKGYTF; CDR3 DNA: TGTGCCAGCAGTTACGGGGCGGGGGTTAAAGGCTACACCTTC
clone size: many; V gene: TRBV28; J gene: TRBJ1-1; D gene: -; CDR3 protein: CASSLKRVGTTEAFF; CDR3 DNA: TGTGCCAGCAGTTTAAAAAGGGTTGGCACCACTGAAGCTTTCTTT
clone size: few; V gene: TRBV11-2; J gene: TRBJ1-5; D gene: -; CDR3 protein: CASSLVGRGNQPQHF; CDR3 DNA: TGTGCCAGCAGCTTAGTTGGCCGCGGCAATCAGCCCCAGCATTTT
clone size: few; V gene: TRBV6-5; J gene: TRBJ1-1; D gene: TRBD1; CDR3 protein: CASSQTGTGVTEAFF; CDR3 DNA: TGTGCCAGCAGCCAAACCGGGACAGGGGTGACTGAAGCTTTCTTT
clone size: -; V gene: TRBV7-7; J gene: TRBJ2-5; D gene: -; CDR3 protein: CASSPRTGRETQYF; CDR3 DNA: TGTGCTAGCAGCCCCAGGACGGGTAGGGAGACCCAGTACTTC
clone size: -; V gene: TRBV7-3; J gene: TRBJ2-1; D gene: TRBD2; CDR3 protein: CASSLNIAGKNEQFF; CDR3 DNA: TGTGCCAGCAGCCTCAACATAGCGGGAAAGAATGAGCAGTTCTTC